This TCR beta chain was captured by sequencing in a study of blood T cell repertoires in COVID-19. At the level of the study: COVID-19 samples collected from the United States, Italy and Spain covered acute and convalescent phases. T cells, B-cell-depleted T cells, or PBMCs provided the cDNA or gDNA that served as material.

Methods used by the authors: Amplification of reference gene primers was used by the study to estimate nucleated cell counts. Generated by immunoSEQ multiplex PCR, the TCRdb table keeps only in-frame clones and is missing some. The V and J calls and clone size were taken over from that table, and D and trimming were inferred from the DNA. Among 350,000 to 450,000 clones listed, approximately 88% were seen once. The origin of this receptor is a man in his forties or fifties with acute or convalescent COVID-19. Sequenced input: peripheral blood.

For the CDR3, the DNA is TGTGCCAGTAGTATCACAGGGGCGAACACTGAAGCTTTCTTT. It codes for CASSITGANTEAFF. This chain uses TRBV19 with TRBJ1-1, with TRBD1 identical over 7 bases. CDR3 length: 14 amino acids. Germline V lookup: CDR1 LNHDA, CDR2 SQIVND (reference sequence). The V gene end was trimmed by 3 bases and the J gene end by 1 base; junction bases not matched to a gene: 2.